The 29 T cell receptor beta chains reported below all come from one sample, sequenced in a study of vaccination and CD4 T cells after COVID-19. Cultured CD4+ T-cell DNA underwent Oncomine TCR Beta short-read sequencing. TCRdb redid the calling of the PCR reads with MiXCR, one entry per CDR3 protein. The sample includes over 20,000 distinct CDR3 sequences, roughly 45% of them seen just once. These receptors are not linked to any known antigen. Treatment meaning: roughly ten-day PBMC culture with coronavirus spike peptide pools or control peptides (ViraFEST assay). Sequencing used CD4+ T cells from blood, cultured in vitro. The origin of the receptors is a human donor who had recovered from COVID-19.

V is TRBV23-1 and J is TRBJ1-1; 8 bases agree with TRBD1. TRBV23-1 is an open reading frame, and its role is uncertain. After removal of 3 bases from V and 7 bases from J, the junction contained 10 bases not matched to a gene. This CDR3 region has 15 residues. The CDR3 spells CASSHPEDRVREAFF. CDR3 bases: TGCGCCAGCAGTCACCCTGAGGACAGGGTCCGTGAAGCTTTCTTT.

The rearrangement joins TRBV28 to TRBJ2-7; 9 bases agree with TRBD2. CDR1 MDHEN and CDR2 SYDVKM come from the germline V gene. The CDR3 length is 17 residues. V shed 5 bases and J 1 base; nucleotides not matched to a gene: 12. This CDR3 is CASSPPSGNRDSYEQYF. The CDR3 coding sequence is TGTGCCAGCAGTCCCCCTAGCGGGAATCGAGATTCCTACGAGCAGTACTTC.

V and J are TRBV20-1 and TRBJ2-3; TRBD1 agrees at 9 bases. V was pared by 6 bases and J by 5 bases, with 12 bases of the junction left unmatched. CDR1 is DFQATT, CDR2 SNEGSKA, per germline (reference sequence). CDR3 length: 15 amino acids. The CDR3 coding sequence is TGCAGTGCCAACAGGGGGCAGACCCAACTAGATACGCAGTATTTT. Amino acids: CSANRGQTQLDTQYF.

The gene calls are TRBV2 and TRBJ1-1, with D unresolved. This CDR3 is 13 amino acids long. V lost 8 bases and J lost 1, with 11 bases in between. Germline lookup yields CDR1 SNHLY and CDR2 FYNNEI. The CDR3 is CASETDQNTEAFF. CDR3 DNA: TGTGCCAGCGAGACGGACCAGAACACTGAAGCTTTCTTT.

This clonotype has more than one count but fewer than ten. This rearrangement joins TRBV10-3 to TRBJ1-1; perhaps TRBD1 as D (5 bases). Germline V lookup: CDR1 ENHRY, CDR2 SYGVKD. Between the trimmed V and J ends, which lost 1 base and 1 base, there was a span of 10 bases. The CDR3 contains 15 residues. DNA of the CDR3: TGTGCCATCAGTGAGTATGGGGGAAGGAACACTGAAGCTTTCTTT. This gives the protein CAISEYGGRNTEAFF.

This clonotype was picked up a small number of times. The chain employs TRBV10-3 and TRBJ2-5, with 9 nucleotides matching TRBD2. This CDR3 is built from 16 residues. V shed 0 bases and J 1 base; nucleotides not matched to a gene: 3. The germline CDR1 and CDR2 sequences are ENHRY and SYGVKD. This CDR3 reads CAISESLAGTQETQYF. The CDR3 nucleotides read TGTGCCATCAGTGAGTCTCTAGCGGGGACCCAAGAGACCCAGTACTTC.

The V and J genes are TRBV20-1 and TRBJ2-2, with 8 bases lining up with TRBD2. CDR3 length: 15 amino acids. CDR1 is DFQATT and CDR2 is SNEGSKA in the germline V gene (reference sequence). The trim removed 1 base at V and 5 bases at J, leaving 6 bases unmatched. The CDR3 DNA is TGCAGTGCTAGAGCGGGGGGGCCGGGGACCGGGGAGCTGTTTTTT. This translates into CSARAGGPGTGELFF.

The V call is TRBV14, the J call TRBJ1-1; D not certain. This CDR3 contains 11 residues. Germline V gene lookup returns CDR1 SGHDN and CDR2 FVKESK. The ends were cut back, 5 bases at V and 2 bases at J, with 3 bases in the middle. The CDR3 reads CASSTNTEAFF. In nucleotides, the CDR3 is TGTGCCAGCAGCACAAACACTGAAGCTTTCTTT.

J is TRBJ2-1 and V is TRBV11-3, with D maybe TRBD1 (5 bases). Germline CDR1 reads SGHNT; CDR2 reads YENEEA. The V and J ends lost 5 bases and 5 bases respectively, with 10 bases between them. The CDR3 runs 13 residues. This CDR3 reads CASSLGVDNEQFF. The CDR3 DNA is TGTGCCAGCAGCCTAGGGGTTGACAATGAGCAGTTCTTC.

The chain is built from TRBV7-2 and TRBJ2-2; D perhaps matches TRBD2 (6 bases). CDR3 length equals 14 residues. The V end was cut by 5 bases, the J end by 8 bases, with 15 bases between. Germline lookup yields CDR1 SGHTA and CDR2 FQGNSA. The CDR3 DNA reads as TGTGCCAGCAGCCCCCAGAGTCGGGGGGGGGAGCTGTTTTTT. Translation: CASSPQSRGGELFF.

The rearrangement joins TRBV11-2 to TRBJ1-6; D is possibly TRBD1 (5 bases). Germline V lookup: CDR1 SGHAT, CDR2 FQNNGV. The CDR3 runs 17 residues. V dropped 5 bases and J dropped 0 bases, with 14 bases sitting between them. For the CDR3, the DNA is TGTGCCAGCAGCCAAGGAGGGGTGAGCTCCTATAATTCACCCCTCCACTTT. Protein sequence: CASSQGGVSSYNSPLHF.

The chain couples TRBV7-3 to TRBJ1-2; tentatively, D is TRBD1 (6 bases). Per germline, CDR1 SGHTA and CDR2 FQGTGA. There are 13 residues in the CDR3. The V end lost 1 base, the J end lost 6 bases, and 9 bases lay between the germline ends. CDR3 amino acids: CASSLRAGDGYTF. In DNA, the CDR3 is TGTGCCAGCAGCTTAAGGGCAGGGGATGGCTACACCTTC.

This rearrangement joins TRBV20-1 to TRBJ2-7, with D possibly being TRBD1 (6 bases). The ends were cut back, 3 bases at V and 0 bases at J, with 12 bases in the middle. Per germline, CDR1 DFQATT and CDR2 SNEGSKA (reference sequence). This CDR3 has 14 amino acids. CDR3 bases: TGCAGTGCTAGTACCGACAGGAGCTCCTACGAGCAGTACTTC. It yields the protein CSASTDRSSYEQYF.

The chain carries TRBV30 and TRBJ1-2; 8 positions match TRBD1. Germline lookup yields CDR1 GTSNPN and CDR2 SVGIG (reference sequence). CDR3 size: 11 residues. With V trimmed by 1 base and J by 8 bases, 0 bases remained unmatched. Here the CDR3 reads CAWSAGGGYTF. DNA of the CDR3: TGTGCCTGGAGTGCAGGGGGCGGCTACACCTTC.

The gene calls are TRBV21-1 and TRBJ1-2; the D call of TRBD1 is as the table states it, not checked on the DNA. TRBV21-1 corresponds to a pseudogene. The CDR3 has 18 amino acids. In DNA form, the CDR3 reads TGTGCCAGCAGCAAATTTAGGGACAGCGAGACGTTTAACTATGGCTACACCTTC. As protein: CASSKFRDSETFNYGYTF.

V is TRBV10-2 and J is TRBJ1-6; perhaps TRBD1 as D (6 bases). The CDR3 has 16 amino acids. Germline CDR1 WSHSY, CDR2 SAAADI. V shed 7 bases and J shed 6 bases, with 19 bases lying between them. CDR3 in DNA: TGCGCCAGCATTATGACCCGGGAAGGGGGTAATTCACCCCTCCACTTT. This encodes CASIMTREGGNSPLHF.

The rearrangement uses TRBV20-1 and TRBJ1-5; TRBD1 agrees at 8 bases. V was clipped by 2 bases and J by 2 bases; unmatched bases: 5. This CDR3 contains 15 residues. Germline V CDR1 and CDR2: DFQATT, SNEGSKA (reference sequence). The CDR3 here is CSARQGAGGNQPQHF. The CDR3 DNA is TGCAGTGCTAGACAGGGGGCCGGGGGCAATCAGCCCCAGCATTTT.

The V and J genes are TRBV20-1 and TRBJ1-1; a weak D match, TRBD1 (5 bases). V lost 0 bases and J 4 bases, leaving 12 bases between the germline ends. Germline CDR1 reads DFQATT; CDR2 reads SNEGSKA (reference sequence). The CDR3 runs to 14 residues. CDR3 amino acids: CSARDPQGSTEAFF. CDR3 DNA sequence: TGCAGTGCTAGAGATCCCCAGGGCTCCACTGAAGCTTTCTTT.

This clonotype has just a few counts. The rearrangement uses TRBV20-1 and TRBJ2-5; TRBD2 might be the D (6 bases). Trimming removed 4 bases from V and 6 bases from J, with 18 bases in between. Germline values: CDR1 DFQATT, CDR2 SNEGSKA (reference sequence). The CDR3 totals 14 residues. The DNA for the CDR3 is TGCAGTGCTACCCCGGGACTGGGGATGAAGACCCAGTACTTC. Protein product: CSATPGLGMKTQYF.

This clonotype was seen a handful of times. The V and J genes are TRBV24-1 and TRBJ1-1; D ambiguous. Germline V lookup: CDR1 KGHDR, CDR2 SFDVKD. The CDR3 length is 16 residues. Trimming left V 4 bases short and J 1 base short, with 15 bases between. CDR3 DNA: TGTGCCACCAGTGACTCCCAAGGACGCGGGAACACTGAAGCTTTCTTT. It codes for CATSDSQGRGNTEAFF.

This chain links TRBV20-1 with TRBJ2-5; the D gene is possibly TRBD1 (5 bases). Between the trimmed V and J ends, which lost 1 base and 5 bases, there was a span of 14 bases. This CDR3 contains 14 residues. CDR1 and CDR2 from the germline V gene are DFQATT and SNEGSKA (reference sequence). This chain's CDR3 is CSARGWQGFETQYF. The CDR3 bases are TGCAGTGCTAGAGGATGGCAGGGATTCGAGACCCAGTACTTC.

The genes are TRBV4-1 and TRBJ2-1; D is possibly TRBD1 (5 bases). The CDR3 runs 16 residues. V lost 1 base, J lost 9 bases, and 19 bases lay in between. Germline lookup yields CDR1 MGHRA and CDR2 YSYEKL. The CDR3 region has the DNA TGCGCCAGCAGCCAAGTTCACGCGGCAGGGCTCGCTGAGCAGTTCTTC. Its protein product is CASSQVHAAGLAEQFF.

The rearrangement links TRBV10-3 to TRBJ2-7; TRBD1 matches at 12 bases. V lost 0 bases to trimming and J lost 3 bases; unmatched junction nucleotides: 3. The CDR3 runs to 16 residues. Germline CDR1 ENHRY, CDR2 SYGVKD. CDR3 sequence: CAISESGTGGVYEQYF. CDR3 nucleotides: TGTGCCATCAGTGAGTCAGGGACAGGGGGCGTCTACGAGCAGTACTTC.

The rearrangement uses TRBV10-2 and TRBJ1-5, with D uncertain. This CDR3 contains 14 residues. CDR1 WSHSY and CDR2 SAAADI come from the germline V gene. V lost 0 bases to trimming and J lost 1 base, with 4 bases between them. The CDR3 here is CASSESQSNQPQHF. CDR3 bases: TGCGCCAGCAGTGAGTCTCAGAGCAATCAGCCCCAGCATTTT.

This clonotype was seen a few times. This chain joins TRBV20-1 and TRBJ2-1; 10 bases fit TRBD1. In germline, CDR1 is DFQATT, CDR2 SNEGSKA (reference sequence). The CDR3 totals 16 residues. With V trimmed by 0 bases and J by 6 bases, 8 bases remained unmatched. The DNA of the CDR3 is TGCAGTGCTAGAGACCCGGGGACAGGGGAGTCCAATGAGCAGTTCTTC. Translated, it gives CSARDPGTGESNEQFF.

The chain couples TRBV20-1 to TRBJ1-2, with TRBD1 identical over 10 bases. This CDR3 has 13 residues. The germline gives CDR1 DFQATT, CDR2 SNEGSKA (reference sequence). V lost 5 bases and J lost 5; bases outside the gene matches: 5. The CDR3 DNA reads as TGCAGTGCTGACGGGGACAGGGGTTATGGCTACACCTTC. Translation gives CSADGDRGYGYTF.

This clonotype came up a few times. The rearrangement links TRBV7-2 to TRBJ1-1; D is unresolved. V was clipped by 2 bases and J by 8 bases, with 9 bases between them. In germline, CDR1 is SGHTA, CDR2 FQGNSA. The CDR3 has 12 residues. CDR3 loop: CASSLSAGEAFF. For the CDR3, the DNA is TGTGCCAGCAGCTTAAGCGCGGGGGAAGCTTTCTTT.

This chain links TRBV6-1 with TRBJ2-6, with 11 nucleotides matching TRBD1. The CDR3 extends over 17 amino acids. The germline V gene encodes CDR1 MNHNS and CDR2 SASEGT. J was trimmed by 4 bases and V by 8 bases; bases with no gene match: 10. The CDR3 spells CASVSGTGGSGANVLTF. The CDR3 bases are TGTGCCAGCGTCTCCGGGACAGGGGGTTCCGGGGCCAACGTCCTGACTTTC.

The gene calls are TRBV2 and TRBJ2-7; D possibly uses TRBD1 or TRBD2 (5 bases each). Between the trimmed V and J ends, which lost 6 bases and 2 bases, there was a span of 8 bases. This CDR3 has 12 amino acids. The V gene's germline CDR1 is SNHLY and CDR2 FYNNEI. CDR3 in amino acids: CASSRGAYEQYF. As DNA, the CDR3 is TGTGCCAGCAGCAGAGGGGCCTACGAGCAGTACTTC.